This is a list of T cell receptor beta chains from one sample in a study of human T cells and chemical hapten exposure. TCRdb ran MiXCR on the RACE reads and lists one entry per CDR3 protein. Among under 100,000 distinct CDR3 sequences listed, 8.5% were seen once. The sequencing used whole blood, collected in connection with sensitization to the hapten diphenylcyclopropenone (DPC). These receptors came from a man aged 35-49 years with alopecia areata. Some clones in this sample may be carry-over from other donors' samples. CDR3s include the opening cysteine and the closing phenylalanine or tryptophan. The D gene is left open where the match is weak. Not all rows give a size; the values are once, few, many and, for expanded clones, a class.

clone size,V gene,D gene,J gene,CDR3 protein,CDR3 DNA
many,TRBV10-3,-,TRBJ1-5,CAISPGSEGQPQHF,TGTGCCATCAGCCCAGGGTCCGAGGGGCAGCCCCAGCATTTT
many,TRBV29-1,-,TRBJ2-6,CSVEWQGSSSGANVLTF,TGCAGCGTTGAATGGCAGGGATCCAGCTCTGGGGCCAACGTCCTGACTTTC
-,TRBV12-3/TRBV12-4,-,TRBJ2-1,CASSSGTREYSYNEQFF,TGTGCCAGCAGTTCGGGGACCCGGGAGTACTCCTACAATGAGCAGTTCTTC
few,TRBV6-1,-,TRBJ1-5,CASSERGGSNQPQHF,TGTGCCAGCAGTGAAAGGGGGGGGAGCAATCAGCCCCAGCATTTT
many,TRBV7-3,-,TRBJ2-3,CASSFRGRDTQYF,TGTGCCAGCAGCTTCCGGGGGAGAGATACGCAGTATTTT
few,TRBV2,TRBD1,TRBJ2-5,CASSEGDRVLETQYF,TGTGCCAGCAGTGAAGGGGACAGGGTCCTAGAGACCCAGTACTTC
many,TRBV21-1,-,TRBJ1-2,CASSPSQNSQDFYGYTF,TGTGCCAGCAGCCCTAGCCAAAACAGTCAAGATTTTTATGGCTACACCTTC
few,TRBV20-1,-,TRBJ2-7,CSARKDSYEQYF,TGCAGTGCTAGAAAAGATTCCTACGAGCAGTACTTC
few,TRBV7-2,-,TRBJ2-3,CASKPGHSTDTQYF,TGTGCCAGCAAACCGGGACATAGCACAGATACGCAGTATTTT
-,TRBV5-1,TRBD2,TRBJ2-2,CASSSGLAGGITGELFF,TGCGCCAGCAGCTCTGGACTAGCGGGAGGAATCACCGGGGAGCTGTTTTTT
-,TRBV28,-,TRBJ2-2,CASSPQGGGTGELFF,TGTGCCAGCAGTCCCCAGGGGGGCGGCACCGGGGAGCTGTTTTTT
-,TRBV15,-,TRBJ2-5,CATSKRNTGETQYF,TGTGCCACCAGCAAGAGAAACACCGGAGAGACCCAGTACTTC
many,TRBV5-1,TRBD1,TRBJ1-1,CASSQGTDPTAFF,TGCGCCAGCAGCCAAGGGACAGATCCTACAGCTTTCTTT
few,TRBV4-2,-,TRBJ2-3,CASSRDRTTDTQYF,TGTGCCAGCAGCCGCGATCGGACAACAGATACGCAGTATTTT
few,TRBV5-1,TRBD2,TRBJ2-3,CASSRGGAGDTDTQYF,TGCGCCAGCAGCCGCGGGGGAGCGGGAGACACAGATACGCAGTATTTT
-,TRBV29-1,-,TRBJ1-5,CSASGDNQPQHF,TGCAGCGCCTCCGGAGATAATCAGCCCCAGCATTTT
many,TRBV25-1,-,TRBJ1-3,CASSRGISGNTIYF,TGTGCCAGTAGCCGGGGAATCTCTGGAAACACCATATATTTT
few,TRBV7-3,TRBD2,TRBJ2-1,CASSPGGASGRVAYNEQFF,TGTGCCAGCAGCCCCGGGGGGGCTAGCGGGAGGGTCGCCTACAATGAGCAGTTCTTC
few,TRBV27,TRBD1,TRBJ2-7,CASRPGQTTYEQYF,TGTGCCAGCAGACCGGGACAGACTACCTACGAGCAGTACTTC
many,TRBV6-1,-,TRBJ1-6,CASSDPHQERNSPLHF,TGTGCCAGCAGTGATCCCCATCAGGAGAGGAATTCACCCCTCCACTTT
-,TRBV3-1,-,TRBJ2-7,CASSLNERVVF,TGTGCCAGCAGCTTAAATGAACGGGTTGTCTTC
many,TRBV13,TRBD1,TRBJ1-6,CASSFGQGIGNSPLHF,TGTGCCAGCAGCTTTGGACAGGGGATAGGTAATTCACCCCTCCACTTT
-,TRBV11-2,TRBD2,TRBJ2-1,CASSLGGLAGNNEQFF,TGTGCCAGCAGCTTAGGGGGACTAGCGGGAAACAATGAGCAGTTCTTC
few,TRBV24-1,-,TRBJ1-2,CATSDLNRNYGYTF,TGTGCCACCAGTGATTTAAACAGAAACTATGGCTACACCTTC
many,TRBV10-3,TRBD2,TRBJ2-1,CAISGTTNEQFF,TGTGCCATCAGCGGGACTACCAATGAGCAGTTCTTC
few,TRBV6-5,-,TRBJ2-3,CASSRGTNALDTQYF,TGTGCCAGCAGTAGAGGGACCAATGCCCTAGATACGCAGTATTTT
many,TRBV7-6,-,TRBJ2-3,CASSFEDTQYF,TGTGCCAGCAGCTTTGAGGATACGCAGTATTTT
few,TRBV6-5,-,TRBJ2-5,CASSFAYQETQYF,TGTGCCAGCAGTTTCGCGTACCAAGAGACCCAGTACTTC
-,TRBV7-9,-,TRBJ2-1,CASSLILQPYNEQFF,TGTGCCAGCAGCTTAATCCTCCAGCCGTACAATGAGCAGTTCTTC
many,TRBV29-1,-,TRBJ1-1,CSVVETTTEAFF,TGCAGCGTTGTGGAGACGACGACTGAAGCTTTCTTT
-,TRBV29-1,-,TRBJ2-5,CSVGGDQWRRNRVTQYF,TGCAGCGTTGGGGGGGATCAATGGCGACGAAATAGGGTGACCCAGTACTTC
-,TRBV5-5,TRBD2,TRBJ2-3,CASREGLATADTQYF,TGTGCCAGTCGAGAGGGACTAGCAACCGCAGATACGCAGTATTTT
-,TRBV24-1,-,TRBJ2-3,CATSRSTDTQYF,TGTGCCACCTCACGTAGCACAGATACGCAGTATTTT
many,TRBV6-5,TRBD1,TRBJ2-2,CASSYSGRGLNTGELFF,TGTGCCAGCAGTTACTCAGGCAGGGGGCTTAACACCGGGGAGCTGTTTTTT
-,TRBV6-2/TRBV6-3,TRBD2,TRBJ2-3,CASSYPGTSGLTDTQYF,TGTGCCAGCAGTTACCCGGGGACTAGCGGGCTCACAGATACGCAGTATTTT
few,TRBV10-3,-,TRBJ2-1,CAITLSDSGEQFF,TGTGCCATCACCCTTTCGGACAGCGGTGAGCAGTTCTTC
many,TRBV6-5,-,TRBJ1-2,CASSPTNYGYTF,TGTGCCAGCAGCCCCACCAACTATGGCTACACCTTC
few,TRBV29-1,-,TRBJ2-3,CSVDLGVRTDTQYF,TGCAGCGTTGATCTGGGAGTACGCACAGATACGCAGTATTTT
many,TRBV30,TRBD1,TRBJ1-3,CAWKDRGTFRSGNTIYF,TGTGCCTGGAAGGACAGGGGGACTTTTCGGTCTGGAAACACCATATATTTT
-,TRBV14,-,TRBJ2-5,CASSQDGLVQETQYF,TGTGCCAGCAGCCAAGATGGGTTAGTCCAAGAGACCCAGTACTTC